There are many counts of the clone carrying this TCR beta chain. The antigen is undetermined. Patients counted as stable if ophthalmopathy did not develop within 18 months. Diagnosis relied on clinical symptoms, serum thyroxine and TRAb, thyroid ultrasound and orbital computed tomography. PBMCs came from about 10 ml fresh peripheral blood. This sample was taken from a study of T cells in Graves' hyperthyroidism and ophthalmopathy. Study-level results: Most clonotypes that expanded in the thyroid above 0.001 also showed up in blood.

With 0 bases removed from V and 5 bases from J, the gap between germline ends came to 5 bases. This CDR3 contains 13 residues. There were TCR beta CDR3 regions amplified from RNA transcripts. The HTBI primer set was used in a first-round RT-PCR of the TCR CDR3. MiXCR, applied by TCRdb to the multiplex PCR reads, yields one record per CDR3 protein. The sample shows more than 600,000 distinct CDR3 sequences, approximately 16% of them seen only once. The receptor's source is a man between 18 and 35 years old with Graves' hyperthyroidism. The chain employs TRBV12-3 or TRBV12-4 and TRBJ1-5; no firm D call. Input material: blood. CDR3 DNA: TGTGCCAGCAGTTTAGCACTCTATCAGCCCCAGCATTTT. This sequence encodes CASSLALYQPQHF.